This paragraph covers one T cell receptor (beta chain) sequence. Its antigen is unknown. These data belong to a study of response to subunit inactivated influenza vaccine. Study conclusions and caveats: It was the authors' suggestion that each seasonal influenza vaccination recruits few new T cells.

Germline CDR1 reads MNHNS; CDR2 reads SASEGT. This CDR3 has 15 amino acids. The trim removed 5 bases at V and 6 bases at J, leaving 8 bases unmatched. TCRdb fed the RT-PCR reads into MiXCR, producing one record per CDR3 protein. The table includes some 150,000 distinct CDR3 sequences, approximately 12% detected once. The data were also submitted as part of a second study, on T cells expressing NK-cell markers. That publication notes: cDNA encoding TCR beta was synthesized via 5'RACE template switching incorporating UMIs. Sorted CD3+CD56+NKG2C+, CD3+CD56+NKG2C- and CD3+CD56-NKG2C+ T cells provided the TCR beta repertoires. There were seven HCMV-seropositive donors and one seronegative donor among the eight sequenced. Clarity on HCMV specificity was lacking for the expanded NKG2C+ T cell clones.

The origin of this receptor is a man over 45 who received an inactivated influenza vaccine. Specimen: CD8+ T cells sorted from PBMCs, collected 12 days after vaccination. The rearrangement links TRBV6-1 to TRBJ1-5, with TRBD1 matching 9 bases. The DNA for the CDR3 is TGTGCCAGCAGTCAACAGGGGGCGATCGGTCAGCCCCAGCATTTT. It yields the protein CASSQQGAIGQPQHF.